This T cell receptor (beta chain) originates from a study of siplizumab effects on memory and regulatory T cells. The data were produced by immunoSEQ multiplex PCR, yet TCRdb's version contains in-frame clones alone and is incomplete. This sample has some 97,000 clones, with about nine tenths found just once. On this clone: As yet, its antigen is unknown.

Findings and limits, study-wide: Siplizumab conditions gave an average of almost 70% Treg-derived mappable alloreactive CD4+ clones, versus around 30% for controls. For siplizumab cultures, the suppressive function of their proliferating Tregs was not confirmed.

Per germline, CDR1 LNHDA and CDR2 SQIVND (reference sequence). The V end was cut by 5 bases, the J end by 4 bases, with 18 bases between. The CDR3 covers 15 residues. The sequence came from a human donor in good health. Some clones in this sample may be carry-over from other donors' samples. Sequenced material: CD4+ T cells sorted from blood. V and J are TRBV19 and TRBJ2-7; a weak D match, TRBD1 (6 bases). This chain's CDR3 is CASSAPSGARYEQYF. The CDR3 DNA follows: TGTGCCAGTAGTGCCCCCTCAGGGGCGAGGTACGAGCAGTACTTC.